The 18 T cell receptor beta chains presented below share a single source sample, sequenced in a study of low-dose radiotherapy and immunotherapy resistance in tumors. First-strand cDNA relied on TRAV- and TRBV-specific primers spanning alpha and beta chains. A constant-region primer paired with the V-primer adapter amplified TCRs over about 19 PCR cycles. TCRdb processed the reads anew with MiXCR; each CDR3 protein has one entry. Found here are some 13,000 distinct CDR3 sequences, 70% to 80% of them singletons; the top ten hold over 4.5%. Source of these receptors: a human donor with advanced metastatic prostate, ovarian, gallbladder or colorectal cancer (not recorded which). This table probably holds off-target reads from a library built for another chain.

This clonotype occurred a few times. The chain uses TRBV10-3 and TRBJ1-1; D uncertain. Germline V gene sequence: CDR1 ENHRY, CDR2 SYGVKD. Trimming took off 0 bases at V and 12 bases at J, with 14 bases between the two ends. The CDR3 is 13 residues long. The CDR3 reads CAISESLGVETFF. The CDR3 nucleotides read TGTGCCATCAGTGAGTCGCTCGGGGTTGAGACTTTCTTT.

The chain couples TRBV7-2 to TRBJ2-7, with 8 bases fitting TRBD1. CDR1 and CDR2 from the germline V gene are SGHTA and FQGNSA. The CDR3 is made up of 16 amino acids. J gave up 3 bases and V 2 bases, and 9 bases lay outside the gene matches. The CDR3 here is CASSLPGQGRLYEQYF. The CDR3 DNA reads as TGTGCCAGCAGCTTACCTGGACAGGGTAGACTCTACGAGCAGTACTTC.

This chain links TRBV6-1 with TRBJ2-2; TRBD2 agrees at 11 bases. The CDR3 is 15 amino acids. The J segment lost 5 bases and the V segment lost 2 bases, leaving 1 base of the junction unmatched. Germline assignment: CDR1 MNHNS and CDR2 SASEGT. CDR3 protein: CASSELAGGTGELFF. The CDR3 DNA follows: TGTGCCAGCAGTGAACTAGCGGGGGGTACCGGGGAGCTGTTTTTT.

The chain combines TRBV4-3 with TRBJ2-7, with D unresolved. The CDR3 is 11 residues long. With 3 bases removed from V and 5 bases from J, the gap between germline ends came to 5 bases. From germline, CDR1 is LGHNA and CDR2 YSLEER. CDR3 DNA: TGCGCCAGCAGCCATAGTGACGAGCAGTACTTC. Its translation is CASSHSDEQYF.

This CDR3 reads CAGQGAKDTEAFF. The CDR3 bases are TGTGCCGGACAGGGGGCTAAGGACACTGAAGCTTTCTTT. This chain links TRBV6-6 with TRBJ1-1; 11 bases fit TRBD1. Trimming cost V 11 bases and J 3 bases; bases outside gene matches: 5. The CDR3 extends over 13 amino acids. Looked up from germline, CDR1 is MNHNY and CDR2 is SVGAGI (reference sequence).

The CDR3 region has the DNA TGCGCCAGCAGCTTGGCGCTTGGTGCCTACGAGCAGTACTTC. Its translation: CASSLALGAYEQYF. The chain couples TRBV5-1 to TRBJ2-7, with no clear D. The V gene's germline CDR1 is SGHRS and CDR2 YFSETQ. Trimming left V 0 bases short and J 2 bases short, with 9 bases between. The CDR3 runs to 14 residues.

The CDR3 reads CASSPRAPGHEQYF. CDR3 DNA sequence: TGTGCCAGCAGCCCTCGGGCCCCCGGCCACGAGCAGTACTTC. The J gene is TRBJ2-7, the V gene TRBV9; D is undetermined. Trimming stripped 4 bases from V and 5 bases from J, with 16 bases between. Germline V CDR1 and CDR2: SGDLS, YYNGEE. The CDR3 is made up of 14 amino acids.

There are a few counts of this clonotype. The chain joins TRBV11-1 to TRBJ2-5; D perhaps matches TRBD1 (6 bases). Germline V gene lookup returns CDR1 SGHAT and CDR2 FQDESV (reference sequence). This CDR3 contains 17 residues. Trimming shortened V by 1 base and J by 5 bases, and 20 bases separated the two germline ends. The CDR3 protein is CASSLEGLGDKTETQYF. CDR3 sequence (DNA): TGTGCCAGCAGCTTAGAGGGCCTAGGGGACAAAACGGAGACCCAGTACTTC.

This rearrangement joins TRBV6-6 to TRBJ2-2; D is undetermined. The V end lost 3 bases, the J end lost 6 bases, and 14 bases lay between the germline ends. The CDR3 covers 15 residues. CDR1 and CDR2 from the germline V gene are MNHNY and SVGAGI (reference sequence). DNA for the CDR3: TGTGCCAGCAGTTATGGCACCCCGTCTTCCGGGGAGCTGTTTTTT. Translating it yields CASSYGTPSSGELFF.

This clonotype came up a few times. The chain employs TRBV5-5 and TRBJ2-4; either TRBD1 or TRBD2 may supply D (6 bases each). The CDR3 covers 13 residues. In germline, CDR1 is SGHKS, CDR2 YYEKEE (reference sequence). Trimming cost V 7 bases and J 6 bases, with 14 bases left between them. The CDR3 reads CASSPPGANIQYF. CDR3 nucleotides: TGTGCCAGCTCACCGCCGGGGGCAAACATTCAGTACTTC.

The chain recombines TRBV29-1 with TRBJ2-1, with TRBD2 matching 9 bases. The germline CDR1 and CDR2 sequences are SQVTM and ANQGSEA. Trimming cost V 4 bases and J 5 bases; bases outside gene matches: 3. This CDR3 is built from 13 residues. This CDR3 is CSVGRGGNNEQFF. The CDR3 region has the DNA TGCAGCGTTGGGCGGGGGGGAAACAATGAGCAGTTCTTC.

CDR3 DNA: TGCGCCAGCAGCTTCGGGGCTGGTGGGAACGAGCAGTACTTC. Protein: CASSFGAGGNEQYF. The genes are TRBV5-1 and TRBJ2-7; D tentatively fits TRBD1 or TRBD2 (5 bases each). The CDR3 has 14 amino acids. With 2 bases removed from V and 5 bases from J, the gap between germline ends came to 14 bases. CDR1 SGHRS and CDR2 YFSETQ come from the germline V gene.

The count of this clonotype is one. V usage is TRBV20-1 and J usage is TRBJ2-5; 7 bases fit TRBD1. The germline gives CDR1 DFQATT, CDR2 SNEGSKA (reference sequence). This CDR3 has 13 amino acids. After removal of 1 base from V and 5 bases from J, the junction contained 4 bases not matched to a gene. This CDR3 reads CSARAQTGETQYF. DNA of the CDR3: TGCAGTGCTAGAGCGCAGACAGGGGAGACCCAGTACTTC.

The genes are TRBV7-8 and TRBJ2-2, with 7 bases identical to TRBD1. The CDR3 runs 16 residues. Germline-derived CDR1 and CDR2 are SGHVS and FQNEAQ. The junction had 10 bases not matched to a gene; V was cut back by 5 bases and J by 4 bases. The CDR3 here is CASSRSGQRFTGELFF. CDR3 bases: TGTGCCAGCAGCCGATCGGGACAGAGATTCACCGGGGAGCTGTTTTTT. The full variable domain, with the rest looked up from reference TRBV7-8 and TRBJ2-2, is GAGVSQSPRYKVAKRGQDVALRCDPISGHVSLFWYQQALGQGPEFLTYFQNEAQLDKSGLPSDRFFAERPEGSVSTLKIQRTQQEDSAVYLCASSRSGQRFTGELFFGEGSRLTVL.

This clonotype was observed a few times. This chain uses TRBV4-2 with TRBJ1-5; TRBD1 is a possible D gene (6 bases). This CDR3 is 16 amino acids long. Germline V lookup: CDR1 LGHNA, CDR2 YNFKEQ. V was cut by 1 base and J by 4 bases, with 14 bases left in between. Here the CDR3 reads CASSQGGGIANQPQHF. The DNA of the CDR3 is TGTGCCAGCAGCCAAGGAGGGGGGATAGCAAATCAGCCCCAGCATTTT.

The chain uses TRBV6-1 and TRBJ1-2; 8 nucleotides agree with TRBD1. CDR3 length: 12 amino acids. CDR1 is MNHNS, CDR2 SASEGT, per germline. Trimming took 5 bases from V and 6 from J; bases not matched to a gene: 2. In DNA, the CDR3 is TGTGCCAGCAGTTGGACAGGGAATGGCTACACCTTC. Residues: CASSWTGNGYTF.

The J gene is TRBJ2-5, the V gene TRBV20-1; 14 nucleotides agree with TRBD2. Germline assignment: CDR1 DFQATT and CDR2 SNEGSKA (reference sequence). This CDR3 comprises 16 residues. V lost 3 bases to trimming and J lost 1 base; unmatched junction nucleotides: 4. The CDR3 region is CSASPGLAGGQETQYF. The CDR3 bases are TGCAGTGCTAGCCCCGGACTAGCGGGGGGCCAAGAGACCCAGTACTTC.

V usage is TRBV7-9 and J usage is TRBJ1-4; no reliable D call. This CDR3 has 15 residues. Germline lookup yields CDR1 SEHNR and CDR2 FQNEAQ (reference sequence). V gave up 2 bases and J gave up 6 bases, with 13 bases separating them. The DNA of the CDR3 is TGTGCCAGCAGCTTAAACTGGGGTGAAGATGAAAAACTGTTTTTT. This sequence encodes CASSLNWGEDEKLFF.